This T cell receptor beta chain appears in the sequencing data of a study of blood T cell repertoires in COVID-19. About the research overall: The study drew acute and convalescent COVID-19 samples from the United States, Italy and Spain.

Sequencing was performed with immunoSEQ multiplex PCR; in TCRdb, only in-frame clones are kept and a portion is missing. The data contain about 97,000 clones, approximately 90% of them singletons. This CDR3 region has 15 residues. CDR1 MNHEY and CDR2 SMNVEV come from the germline V gene (reference sequence). V lost 3 bases and J 4 bases, leaving 10 bases between the germline ends. Specimen: peripheral blood. The source is a man aged 50 to 59 with acute or convalescent COVID-19. The chain carries TRBV27 and TRBJ1-6, with TRBD1 as a possible D gene (6 bases). The CDR3 coding sequence is TGTGCCAGCAGTTTCATAACAGGGTATAATTCACCCCTCCACTTT. Amino acids: CASSFITGYNSPLHF.